This T cell receptor beta chain emerged from a study of blood T cell repertoires in COVID-19 (dated by TCRdb to between 2020 and 2021). Regarding the complete study: Samples covering the acute and convalescent phases of COVID-19 were provided by collaborators in the United States, Italy and Spain. The repertoires were released in a freely available public database intended as a resource for research on the immune response to SARS-CoV-2. Where available, HLA class I and class II types were taken from metadata supplied by the sample provider and were not determined by assay-based typing. The prospective study material was composed of cDNA or gDNA derived from T cells, B-cell-depleted T cells, or PBMCs. The dataset comprised deeply sampled blood TCRbeta repertoires from subjects exposed to, actively infected with, or recovered from COVID-19. The samples were drawn from the first 160 participants of the ongoing ImmuneRACE study and from about 1,200 subjects provided by 6 global collaborators. Sample metadata almost always included a de-identified subject ID, COVID-19 status, age in years and sex. What the work shows at the level of the full study, not this receptor alone: How much clinical and demographic metadata was included differed by source and by participant, and the metadata was provided uncurated.

With regard to this clone: This receptor's antigen is unknown. Base qualities are not provided; no much larger clone lies one nucleotide away.

Each collaborating institution followed its own protocols to collect whole blood in K2EDTA tubes. For TCRbeta analysis, collaborators shipped samples in one of three forms: frozen whole blood, isolated PBMCs, or DNA extracted from either of those sample types. The immunoSEQ Assay, a bias-controlled multiplex PCR, was used to amplify TCRbeta CDR3 regions from genomic DNA. The paper's data handling went like this. The number of nucleated cells in each sample was estimated from the amplification of reference gene primers within the assay. To quantify the absolute abundance of each unique TCRbeta CDR3 rearrangement, sequence reads were collapsed and filtered. For each sample, productive Simpson clonality was calculated as the square root of Simpson's diversity index across productive rearrangements. TCRdb holds this immuneACCESS table with in-frame rearrangements only. Some clones are missing; in checked studies, unresolved V genes explain under half, and the rest has no known cause. From that table come the V and J calls and clone size; the DNA was used to work out D and trimming. For this sample there are about 120,000 clones; roughly 78% appear just once. The ten largest clonotypes hold more than 15% of the sample.

Sample: peripheral blood. The sequence came from a man in his fifties or sixties with active or convalescent COVID-19.

The CDR3 loop reads CASSQAGTSGRSHTDTQYF. The DNA is TGTGCCAGCAGCCAAGCTGGGACTAGCGGGAGGAGTCACACAGATACGCAGTATTTT. The chain links TRBV4-2 with TRBJ2-3; TRBD2 aligns with 15 central bases. For CDR1 and CDR2, the germline V gene lists LGHNA and YNFKEQ. The CDR3 contains 19 residues, cysteine and phenylalanine counted. Here the CDR3 DNA is all that survives: 57 bases in frame from base 1. V lost 1 base and J lost 2 bases, and the count of bases not matched to a germline gene is 7.